Listed below are T cell receptor beta chains from one sample, sequenced in a study of shared clonotypes between healthy human individuals. Measured with immunoSEQ multiplex PCR; TCRdb has only the in-frame clones, and not every one. The table records about 800,000 clones, about 97% of them present only once. The source material was naive CD8+ T cells sorted from blood. The receptor set was obtained from a young man in good health. Both conserved end residues are part of each CDR3. A D gene is named only where the DNA matches it firmly. A clone size is listed for some rows: how often the clone was seen (once, few, many), or a class if it is expanded.

d_call: NA; j_call: TRBJ1-3; v_call: TRBV27; clone_size: NA; cdr3_aa: CASSSSGMNTIYF; cdr3_nt: TGTGCCAGCAGTTCCTCGGGTATGAACACCATATATTTT
d_call: NA; j_call: TRBJ2-1; v_call: TRBV4-1; clone_size: NA; cdr3_aa: CASSQDPFASSEQNEQFF; cdr3_nt: TGCGCCAGCAGCCAAGATCCGTTCGCTAGCTCTGAGCAGAATGAGCAGTTCTTC
d_call: TRBD1; j_call: TRBJ1-1; v_call: TRBV27; clone_size: NA; cdr3_aa: CASSSRGGHTEAFF; cdr3_nt: TGTGCCAGCAGTTCCAGGGGGGGCCACACTGAAGCTTTCTTT
d_call: TRBD1; j_call: TRBJ2-7; v_call: TRBV29-1; clone_size: NA; cdr3_aa: CSVEWTGSYEQYF; cdr3_nt: TGCAGCGTTGAATGGACAGGGTCCTACGAGCAGTACTTC
d_call: NA; j_call: TRBJ2-7; v_call: TRBV25-1; clone_size: NA; cdr3_aa: CASSPVTGEQYF; cdr3_nt: TGTGCCAGCAGTCCGGTGACGGGCGAGCAGTACTTC
d_call: NA; j_call: TRBJ2-7; v_call: TRBV5-5; clone_size: NA; cdr3_aa: CASSLGLNYEQYF; cdr3_nt: TGTGCCAGCAGCTTGGGGTTGAACTACGAGCAGTACTTC
d_call: NA; j_call: TRBJ2-1; v_call: TRBV27; clone_size: NA; cdr3_aa: CASSGGVYNEQFF; cdr3_nt: TGTGCCAGCAGTGGAGGGGTTTACAATGAGCAGTTCTTC
d_call: NA; j_call: TRBJ1-2; v_call: TRBV7-9; clone_size: NA; cdr3_aa: CASSPPAQDGYTF; cdr3_nt: TGTGCCAGCAGCCCCCCCGCCCAGGATGGCTACACCTTC
d_call: TRBD2; j_call: TRBJ2-3; v_call: TRBV15; clone_size: NA; cdr3_aa: CATSHRTSGSTDTQYF; cdr3_nt: TGTGCCACCAGCCACCGGACTAGCGGAAGCACAGATACGCAGTATTTT
d_call: TRBD2; j_call: TRBJ2-1; v_call: TRBV25-1; clone_size: NA; cdr3_aa: CASSGLAGLNEQFF; cdr3_nt: TGTGCCAGCAGTGGGCTAGCGGGGTTAAATGAGCAGTTCTTC
d_call: TRBD1; j_call: TRBJ2-7; v_call: TRBV4-1; clone_size: NA; cdr3_aa: CASSQVYRGNEQYF; cdr3_nt: TGCGCCAGCAGCCAAGTCTACAGGGGCAACGAGCAGTACTTC
d_call: NA; j_call: TRBJ2-1; v_call: TRBV29-1; clone_size: NA; cdr3_aa: CSVEYISLDEQFF; cdr3_nt: TGCAGCGTGGAGTATATTAGTCTCGATGAGCAGTTCTTC
d_call: TRBD1; j_call: TRBJ2-1; v_call: TRBV18; clone_size: NA; cdr3_aa: CASSHQNRDRGLVGYNEQFF; cdr3_nt: TGTGCCAGCTCACACCAGAACCGGGACAGGGGCCTCGTAGGGTACAATGAGCAGTTCTTC
d_call: NA; j_call: TRBJ2-7; v_call: TRBV27; clone_size: NA; cdr3_aa: CASSLTPTYEQYF; cdr3_nt: TGTGCCAGCAGTTTAACCCCGACATACGAGCAGTACTTC
d_call: TRBD1; j_call: TRBJ2-2; v_call: TRBV28; clone_size: NA; cdr3_aa: CASSLTGGWEEHTGELFF; cdr3_nt: TGTGCCAGCAGTTTGACAGGGGGTTGGGAAGAGCACACCGGGGAGCTGTTTTTT
d_call: NA; j_call: TRBJ2-7; v_call: TRBV2; clone_size: NA; cdr3_aa: CASSFYEQYF; cdr3_nt: TGTGCCAGCAGTTTCTACGAGCAGTACTTC
d_call: TRBD1; j_call: TRBJ2-7; v_call: TRBV5-4; clone_size: NA; cdr3_aa: CASSFGQAPINYEQYF; cdr3_nt: TGTGCCAGCAGCTTCGGACAGGCCCCGATCAACTACGAGCAGTACTTC
d_call: NA; j_call: TRBJ2-3; v_call: TRBV5-1; clone_size: NA; cdr3_aa: CASSLRADSTDTQYF; cdr3_nt: TGCGCCAGCAGCTTGAGGGCAGACAGCACAGATACGCAGTATTTT
d_call: NA; j_call: TRBJ2-7; v_call: TRBV29-1; clone_size: NA; cdr3_aa: CSVDSRTYEQYF; cdr3_nt: TGCAGCGTTGATTCACGGACGTACGAGCAGTACTTC
d_call: TRBD2; j_call: TRBJ2-7; v_call: TRBV7-9; clone_size: NA; cdr3_aa: CASSGHLLAESSYEQYF; cdr3_nt: TGTGCCAGCAGCGGACACCTCCTAGCGGAAAGCTCCTACGAGCAGTACTTC
d_call: NA; j_call: TRBJ2-1; v_call: TRBV29-1; clone_size: NA; cdr3_aa: CSVLTSSYNEQFF; cdr3_nt: TGCAGCGTTCTGACTAGCTCCTACAATGAGCAGTTCTTC
d_call: TRBD2; j_call: TRBJ2-1; v_call: TRBV10-3; clone_size: NA; cdr3_aa: CAISAGGSYNEQFF; cdr3_nt: TGTGCCATCAGTGCCGGCGGGAGCTACAATGAGCAGTTCTTC
d_call: TRBD2; j_call: TRBJ2-7; v_call: TRBV11-2; clone_size: NA; cdr3_aa: CASSLGSGGQLLYEQYF; cdr3_nt: TGTGCCAGCAGCTTAGGCTCGGGGGGGCAGCTATTATACGAGCAGTACTTC
d_call: TRBD1; j_call: TRBJ2-7; v_call: TRBV5-5; clone_size: NA; cdr3_aa: CASSIDRVGYEQYF; cdr3_nt: TGTGCCAGCAGCATCGACAGGGTGGGCTACGAGCAGTACTTC
d_call: NA; j_call: TRBJ2-5; v_call: TRBV9; clone_size: NA; cdr3_aa: CASSVEASKETQYF; cdr3_nt: TGTGCCAGCAGCGTAGAGGCTAGCAAAGAGACCCAGTACTTC
d_call: NA; j_call: TRBJ1-5; v_call: TRBV4-1; clone_size: NA; cdr3_aa: CASSQAPRLQPQHF; cdr3_nt: TGCGCCAGCAGCCAGGCCCCACGGCTACAGCCCCAGCATTTT
d_call: TRBD2; j_call: TRBJ2-2; v_call: TRBV7-6; clone_size: NA; cdr3_aa: CASRGLAGANTGELFF; cdr3_nt: TGTGCCAGCAGGGGACTAGCGGGAGCGAACACCGGGGAGCTGTTTTTT
d_call: NA; j_call: TRBJ1-5; v_call: TRBV7-9; clone_size: few; cdr3_aa: CASSIGYNQPQHF; cdr3_nt: TGTGCCAGCAGCATCGGGTATAATCAGCCCCAGCATTTT
d_call: TRBD1; j_call: TRBJ2-7; v_call: TRBV27; clone_size: NA; cdr3_aa: CASSLWTGGPEQYF; cdr3_nt: TGTGCCAGCAGTTTATGGACAGGGGGCCCCGAGCAGTACTTC
d_call: NA; j_call: TRBJ2-2; v_call: TRBV6-5; clone_size: once; cdr3_aa: CASSYSSGHGELFF; cdr3_nt: TGTGCCAGCAGTTACTCGAGTGGGCACGGGGAGCTGTTTTTT
d_call: NA; j_call: TRBJ2-2; v_call: TRBV4-1; clone_size: many; cdr3_aa: CASSQVPNTGELFF; cdr3_nt: TGCGCCAGCAGCCAAGTCCCTAACACCGGGGAGCTGTTTTTT
d_call: TRBD1; j_call: TRBJ2-5; v_call: TRBV5-4; clone_size: NA; cdr3_aa: CASSSGDRAYQETQYF; cdr3_nt: TGTGCCAGCAGCTCAGGGGACAGGGCTTACCAAGAGACCCAGTACTTC
d_call: TRBD2; j_call: TRBJ2-3; v_call: TRBV9; clone_size: NA; cdr3_aa: CASSGWTSGSSDTQYF; cdr3_nt: TGTGCCAGCAGCGGTTGGACTAGCGGGAGCTCAGATACGCAGTATTTT
d_call: NA; j_call: TRBJ2-7; v_call: TRBV27; clone_size: NA; cdr3_aa: CAVGTDSYEQYF; cdr3_nt: TGTGCTGTAGGGACGGACTCCTACGAGCAGTACTTC
d_call: NA; j_call: TRBJ2-6; v_call: TRBV21-1; clone_size: NA; cdr3_aa: CASSKQGGTGAPSGANVLTF; cdr3_nt: TGTGCCAGCAGCAAACAGGGGGGGACAGGGGCCCCATCTGGGGCCAACGTCCTGACTTTC
d_call: NA; j_call: TRBJ2-4; v_call: TRBV28; clone_size: once; cdr3_aa: CASSLIDGGSAKNIQYF; cdr3_nt: TGTGCCAGCAGTTTAATTGATGGAGGTTCAGCCAAAAACATTCAGTACTTC
d_call: TRBD2; j_call: TRBJ2-7; v_call: TRBV7-8; clone_size: NA; cdr3_aa: CASSSPGLAGSYEQYF; cdr3_nt: TGTGCCAGCAGTTCGCCGGGACTAGCGGGATCATACGAGCAGTACTTC
d_call: NA; j_call: TRBJ2-7; v_call: TRBV6-4; clone_size: NA; cdr3_aa: CASSEKGGTNEQYF; cdr3_nt: TGTGCCAGCAGTGAAAAGGGGGGAACAAACGAGCAGTACTTC
d_call: NA; j_call: TRBJ2-7; v_call: TRBV11-2; clone_size: NA; cdr3_aa: CASSFGIGLNYEQYF; cdr3_nt: TGTGCCAGCAGCTTCGGGATCGGGTTAAACTACGAGCAGTACTTC
d_call: TRBD2; j_call: TRBJ2-1; v_call: TRBV5-4; clone_size: NA; cdr3_aa: CASSPTSGSFGKDNEQFF; cdr3_nt: TGTGCCAGCAGCCCGACTAGCGGGAGTTTTGGGAAGGACAATGAGCAGTTCTTC
d_call: NA; j_call: TRBJ2-1; v_call: TRBV29-1; clone_size: NA; cdr3_aa: CSEASGLTGNEQFF; cdr3_nt: TGCAGCGAAGCCTCCGGACTCACCGGCAATGAGCAGTTCTTC
d_call: NA; j_call: TRBJ2-1; v_call: TRBV11-2; clone_size: NA; cdr3_aa: CASSLDNVGEYDNEQFF; cdr3_nt: TGTGCCAGCAGCTTAGATAACGTGGGGGAGTATGACAATGAGCAGTTCTTC
d_call: NA; j_call: TRBJ2-3; v_call: TRBV28; clone_size: NA; cdr3_aa: CASRQISREPSTDTQYF; cdr3_nt: TGTGCCAGCAGACAAATTTCGCGGGAACCAAGCACAGATACGCAGTATTTT
d_call: TRBD2; j_call: TRBJ2-7; v_call: TRBV5-1; clone_size: NA; cdr3_aa: CASSLAGGGYYEQYF; cdr3_nt: TGCGCCAGCAGCTTGGCGGGGGGAGGGTACTACGAGCAGTACTTC
d_call: TRBD1; j_call: TRBJ2-2; v_call: TRBV6-5; clone_size: once; cdr3_aa: CASSYGTGDNTGELFF; cdr3_nt: TGTGCCAGCAGTTACGGGACAGGGGACAACACCGGGGAGCTGTTTTTT
d_call: NA; j_call: TRBJ2-7; v_call: TRBV30; clone_size: NA; cdr3_aa: CAWGWGGYEQYF; cdr3_nt: TGTGCCTGGGGTTGGGGTGGCTACGAGCAGTACTTC
d_call: NA; j_call: TRBJ2-7; v_call: TRBV7-2; clone_size: NA; cdr3_aa: CASTFVGVHEQYF; cdr3_nt: TGTGCCAGCACCTTCGTGGGGGTCCACGAGCAGTACTTC
d_call: NA; j_call: TRBJ1-1; v_call: TRBV9; clone_size: NA; cdr3_aa: CASSVAGAGTEAFF; cdr3_nt: TGTGCCAGCAGCGTAGCTGGGGCAGGTACTGAAGCTTTCTTT
d_call: NA; j_call: TRBJ2-3; v_call: TRBV7-9; clone_size: NA; cdr3_aa: CASSFRTDTQYF; cdr3_nt: TGTGCCAGCAGCTTTCGAACAGATACGCAGTATTTT
d_call: NA; j_call: TRBJ1-1; v_call: TRBV7-9; clone_size: NA; cdr3_aa: CASSLAGGREAFF; cdr3_nt: TGTGCCAGCAGCTTAGCCGGCGGTCGGGAAGCTTTCTTT
d_call: NA; j_call: TRBJ2-1; v_call: TRBV27; clone_size: NA; cdr3_aa: CASSLSASANYNEQFF; cdr3_nt: TGTGCCAGCAGTTTATCGGCTAGCGCAAACTACAATGAGCAGTTCTTC
d_call: TRBD1; j_call: TRBJ2-7; v_call: TRBV11-2; clone_size: NA; cdr3_aa: CASSLEGSGTGKYEQYF; cdr3_nt: TGTGCCAGCAGCTTAGAGGGGTCGGGGACAGGGAAATACGAGCAGTACTTC
d_call: NA; j_call: TRBJ2-1; v_call: TRBV5-4; clone_size: NA; cdr3_aa: CASSSTGTYNEQFF; cdr3_nt: TGTGCCAGCAGCTCAACCGGGACTTACAATGAGCAGTTCTTC
d_call: NA; j_call: TRBJ2-7; v_call: TRBV11-3; clone_size: NA; cdr3_aa: CASSLTESYEQYF; cdr3_nt: TGTGCCAGCAGCTTGACGGAGTCCTACGAGCAGTACTTC
d_call: NA; j_call: TRBJ1-5; v_call: TRBV27; clone_size: NA; cdr3_aa: CASSLSRTIGQPQHF; cdr3_nt: TGTGCCAGCAGTTTATCCAGGACGATTGGTCAGCCCCAGCATTTT